The 29 T cell receptor beta chains presented below share a single source sample, sequenced in a study of monozygotic twins with inflammatory bowel disease. Reanalyzing the 5' RACE reads, TCRdb keeps one entry per CDR3 protein, without DNA. The table for this sample gives over 150,000 distinct CDR3 sequences. Input material: blood. Every receptor here comes from a human donor with ulcerative colitis or Crohn's disease, or a healthy co-twin of an affected twin (not recorded which).

The chain recombines TRBV5-1 with TRBJ2-1; TCRdb's D call, TRBD2, is unchecked because there is no DNA. Germline CDR1 SGHRS, CDR2 YFSETQ. CDR3 size: 16 residues. The CDR3 here is CASSLDGLATANEQFF. The full variable domain, in which reference TRBV5-1 and TRBJ2-1 provide the parts outside the CDR3, is KAGVTQTPRYLIKTRGQQVTLSCSPISGHRSVSWYQQTPGQGLQFLFEYFSETQRNKGNFPGRFSGRQFSNSRSEMNVSTLELGDSALYLCASSLDGLATANEQFFGPGTRLTVL.

The genes are TRBV19 and TRBJ2-3; TCRdb lists TRBD2, though no DNA is available to test this call. This CDR3 region has 15 residues. CDR1 and CDR2 from the germline V gene are LNHDA and SQIVND (reference sequence). The chain's CDR3 is CASSLTSGGTDTQYF.

The rearrangement uses TRBV7-6 and TRBJ2-3; the D call of TRBD1 rests on TCRdb alone, since no DNA is present to check it. This CDR3 spans 14 amino acids. Germline CDR1 is SGHVS and CDR2 is FNYEAQ. CDR3: CASSRGTDEDTQYF.

The chain carries TRBV20-1 and TRBJ2-7. Germline loops: CDR1 DFQATT, CDR2 SNEGSKA (reference sequence). The CDR3 is 12 amino acids. The CDR3 sequence is CSARPDTYEQYF.

The V call is TRBV27, the J call TRBJ2-1; TCRdb returns TRBD2, unconfirmable since there is no DNA. This CDR3 region has 16 residues. Germline V CDR1 and CDR2: MNHEY, SMNVEV (reference sequence). The CDR3 protein is CASSPGLAGTYNEQFF.

This chain links TRBV5-1 with TRBJ2-5. CDR1 is SGHRS, CDR2 YFSETQ, per germline. The CDR3 is 13 residues long. CDR3 protein: CASSRDLQETQYF.

The V call is TRBV27, the J call TRBJ2-5; with no DNA, the TCRdb D assignment of TRBD2 cannot be verified. The length of the CDR3 is 13 residues. From germline, CDR1 is MNHEY and CDR2 SMNVEV (reference sequence). The CDR3 sequence is CASSFRARETQYF.

This sequence joins TRBV7-6 and TRBJ1-4; there is no DNA to check the TCRdb D call of TRBD1. Germline loops: CDR1 SGHVS, CDR2 FNYEAQ. The CDR3 contains 18 residues. CDR3 amino acids: CASKKQGARVATNEKLFF.

This chain uses TRBV7-3 with TRBJ1-6; TCRdb outputs TRBD1, but without DNA this stays unchecked. Germline CDR1 and CDR2: SGHTA and FQGTGA. The CDR3 is made up of 15 amino acids. The CDR3 region is CASSLAGGYNSPLHF. Complete variable domain (other parts from reference TRBV7-3 and TRBJ1-6): GAGVSQTPSNKVTEKGKYVELRCDPISGHTALYWYRQSLGQGPEFLIYFQGTGAADDSGLPNDRFFAVRPEGSVSTLKIQRTERGDSAVYLCASSLAGGYNSPLHFGNGTRLTVT.

The chain combines TRBV7-9 with TRBJ2-5; TCRdb picks TRBD1, but there is no DNA to check that call. The CDR3 spans 15 residues. Germline lookup yields CDR1 SEHNR and CDR2 FQNEAQ (reference sequence). The CDR3 spells CASSWGQHSQETQYF.

This chain uses TRBV20-1 with TRBJ1-5. Germline V gives CDR1 DFQATT, CDR2 SNEGSKA (reference sequence). This CDR3 region has 12 residues. The CDR3 loop reads CSASSLDQPQHF.

This chain connects TRBV28 to TRBJ1-2. CDR3 size: 13 residues. Germline values: CDR1 MDHEN, CDR2 SYDVKM. The CDR3 here is CASSSSQGRGYTF.

This chain connects TRBV20-1 to TRBJ1-5; TCRdb's assignment of TRBD1 cannot be checked, as there is no DNA. The CDR3 contains 15 residues. Germline V lookup: CDR1 DFQATT, CDR2 SNEGSKA (reference sequence). The CDR3 region is CSAASEGGTHQPQHF.

The gene calls are TRBV27 and TRBJ2-1; TCRdb indicates TRBD2, and absent DNA this call remains unverified. Germline V gene lookup returns CDR1 MNHEY and CDR2 SMNVEV (reference sequence). This CDR3 is 15 amino acids long. The CDR3 is CASSPSAVTYNEQFF.

V gene TRBV5-1 combines with J gene TRBJ2-3. The length of the CDR3 is 14 residues. Looked up from germline, CDR1 is SGHRS and CDR2 is YFSETQ. CDR3: CASSLVPRTDTQYF.

The V gene is TRBV7-6, the J gene TRBJ2-1; TCRdb indicates TRBD1, and absent DNA this call remains unverified. The germline V gene encodes CDR1 SGHVS and CDR2 FNYEAQ. The CDR3 length is 13 residues. CDR3 region: CASSRDINNEQFF.

The rearrangement uses TRBV4-1 and TRBJ2-3; checking the TCRdb D call of TRBD1 is not possible without DNA. The CDR3 contains 15 residues. The germline CDR1 and CDR2 sequences are MGHRA and YSYEKL. CDR3: CASSQESARGPRLYF.

J is TRBJ1-2 and V is TRBV5-6; TCRdb lists TRBD1, though no DNA is available to test this call. The CDR3 is 12 amino acids. The V gene's germline CDR1 is SGHDT and CDR2 YYEEEE. CDR3 sequence: CASSPGDYGYTF.

The rearrangement links TRBV5-1 to TRBJ2-3; TCRdb's D gene call, TRBD1, goes unchecked for lack of DNA. Germline V gene lookup returns CDR1 SGHRS and CDR2 YFSETQ. The CDR3 spans 12 residues. The CDR3 loop is CASKTGMDTQYF. The full variable domain, in which reference TRBV5-1 and TRBJ2-3 provide the parts outside the CDR3, is KAGVTQTPRYLIKTRGQQVTLSCSPISGHRSVSWYQQTPGQGLQFLFEYFSETQRNKGNFPGRFSGRQFSNSRSEMNVSTLELGDSALYLCASKTGMDTQYFGPGTRLTVL.

The genes are TRBV27 and TRBJ1-3. The CDR3 has 15 residues. Germline V lookup: CDR1 MNHEY, CDR2 SMNVEV (reference sequence). The CDR3: CASSNHPVSGNTIYF.

CDR3 sequence: CASSWPGREQFF. V and J are TRBV27 and TRBJ2-1; TCRdb outputs TRBD1, but without DNA this stays unchecked. The germline CDR1 and CDR2 sequences are MNHEY and SMNVEV (reference sequence). The CDR3 spans 12 residues.

This chain connects TRBV12-3 or TRBV12-4 to TRBJ1-5. The CDR3 is 11 residues long. CDR3 sequence reads: CASSAGQPQHF.

The chain links TRBV19 to TRBJ2-7; there is no DNA to check the TCRdb D call of TRBD2. This CDR3 is 15 amino acids long. CDR1 is LNHDA, CDR2 SQIVND, per germline (reference sequence). The chain's CDR3 is CASPRERDTKYEQYF.

The chain combines TRBV7-9 with TRBJ1-4. Germline values: CDR1 SEHNR, CDR2 FQNEAQ (reference sequence). The CDR3 contains 15 residues. The CDR3 sequence: CASSYLAGVNEKLFF.

The rearrangement links TRBV4-3 to TRBJ2-1; TCRdb designates TRBD1, a call that cannot be tested without DNA. CDR3 length: 15 amino acids. Germline V gene data show CDR1 as LGHNA and CDR2 as YSLEER. The CDR3 reads CASSPLAYSYNEQFF.

The chain links TRBV27 to TRBJ2-3; TCRdb outputs TRBD1, but without DNA this stays unchecked. Germline V lookup: CDR1 MNHEY, CDR2 SMNVEV (reference sequence). This CDR3 region has 13 residues. CDR3 amino acids: CASRDSDADTQYF.

The chain carries TRBV6-1 and TRBJ2-1; TCRdb designates TRBD1, a call that cannot be tested without DNA. In germline, CDR1 is MNHNS, CDR2 SASEGT. The CDR3 consists of 15 residues. CDR3 residues: CASSPPGSKGGEQFF.

The chain is built from TRBV7-2 and TRBJ2-3; the D gene TCRdb calls, TRBD2, cannot be checked with no DNA. CDR3 length: 15 residues. The germline V gene encodes CDR1 SGHTA and CDR2 FQGNSA. The CDR3 here is CASSLSSGGGDTQYF.

V usage is TRBV6-1 and J usage is TRBJ2-7; TCRdb gives TRBD1 as the D gene, but with no DNA this cannot be confirmed. The CDR3 sequence is 14 residues long. Germline loops: CDR1 MNHNS, CDR2 SASEGT. The CDR3 spells CASTRSQKGGEQYF.